This T cell receptor beta chain was found in a study of regulatory T cells in long-lasting Graves disease. This clonotype was counted ten times or more. Its antigen is unknown. Time point defined: newly diagnosed GD, antithyroid drugs for less than 3 months. From PBMCs, RNA was extracted and then used to make the TCR library. Investigators prepared the TCR beta libraries by applying iRepertoire HTBI primers and Arm-PCR of CDR3 regions. TCRdb redid the calling of the multiplex PCR reads with MiXCR, one entry per CDR3 protein. Here the sample spans about 520,000 distinct CDR3 sequences, 12% being singletons. Study observations and caveats: The study examined only peripheral blood, not thyroid tissue. Among samples with persistent disease, TRBV28, TRBJ1-2 and TRBJ2-5 were favored. Graves' patients with persistent disease showed TCR diversity lower than patients newly diagnosed. Sample size, which was small, may have reduced accuracy.

From germline, CDR1 is LGHDT and CDR2 YNNKEL (reference sequence). CDR3 length: 15 residues. Trimming cost V 0 bases and J 4 bases, with 7 bases left between them. The same sample was also used in a study of T cells in Graves' hyperthyroidism and ophthalmopathy.

This receptor was taken from a woman younger than 45 with Graves disease. The chain joins TRBV3-1 to TRBJ1-6; no clear D gene. Sequences were derived from peripheral blood mononuclear cells (PBMCs), sampled at new diagnosis, from a patient treated with antithyroid drugs. This CDR3 is CASSQDIGYNSPLHF. CDR3 coding DNA: TGTGCCAGCAGCCAAGATATCGGGTATAATTCACCCCTCCACTTT.